Included here is one T cell receptor beta chain sequence, with context. These data come from a study of blood T cell repertoires in COVID-19. Study as a whole: Collection of acute and convalescent COVID-19 samples took place in the United States, Italy and Spain. PBMCs, B-cell-depleted T cells, or T cells were the source of the cDNA or gDNA that made up the material.

Authors' processing steps: Estimation of nucleated cell counts was performed using reference gene primer amplification. Produced via immunoSEQ multiplex PCR; TCRdb's table is partial and in-frame only. The V and J calls and clone size are taken from that table; D and trimming were inferred from the DNA. The table lists some 140,000 clones, approximately 86% of them singletons. With 3 bases removed from V and 0 bases from J, the gap between germline ends came to 13 bases. The CDR3 runs to 15 residues. CDR1 and CDR2 (germline): DFQATT, SNEGSKA (reference sequence). V gene TRBV20-1 combines with J gene TRBJ2-3; weak D call: TRBD2 (5 bases). The specimen sequenced was peripheral blood. The receptor's source is a woman between 45 and 65 years old who had recovered from COVID-19. The CDR3, as DNA: TGCAGTGCTAGTAGAAAAGCGGCAAGCACAGATACGCAGTATTTT. It encodes CSASRKAASTDTQYF.